This T cell receptor beta chain stems from a study of T cell changes during pregnancy in multiple sclerosis. This CDR3 is built from 16 residues. Per germline, CDR1 SGHDN and CDR2 FVKESK. V gave up 3 bases and J gave up 1 base; unmatched junction bases: 8. TCRdb's table, derived via immunoSEQ multiplex PCR, lists solely in-frame clones and lacks some. The sample holds some 64,000 clones; more than 85% are singletons and the top ten take about 2.1%. The starting material was peripheral blood, obtained in the first trimester of pregnancy. The TCR comes from a female donor with multiple sclerosis, enrolled in a pregnancy study. The genes are TRBV14 and TRBJ1-2, with 7 bases that match TRBD1. The CDR3 DNA reads TGTGCCAGCAGCCAGAGAGGGGGCAGCATTAACTATGGCTACACCTTC. Residues: CASSQRGGSINYGYTF.